The 6 T cell receptor beta chains below come from one sample, sequenced in a study of identical twins. TCRdb called the 5' RACE reads again in MiXCR, with one record for every CDR3 protein. The profile shows about 210,000 distinct CDR3 sequences, roughly 10% of them singletons. Material: memory (CD45RO+) T cells sorted from blood. The source of these receptors is a woman under 30 in good health.

CDR3 sequence (DNA): TGCAGCGCACGGACTAGCGAAAACATTCAGTACTTC. Translated: CSARTSENIQYF. This chain links TRBV29-1 with TRBJ2-4; 9 bases map to TRBD2. The germline gives CDR1 SQVTM, CDR2 ANQGSEA. The CDR3 consists of 12 residues. V dropped 7 bases and J dropped 5; count of bases not matched to a gene: 3.

This clonotype occurred a few times. The J gene is TRBJ2-2, the V gene TRBV20-1; 8 nucleotides line up with TRBD2. The CDR3 has 17 amino acids. The junction had 12 bases not matched to a gene; V was cut back by 3 bases and J by 3 bases. Germline CDR1 DFQATT, CDR2 SNEGSKA (reference sequence). In DNA, the CDR3 is TGCAGTGCTAGCCGGACTAGCTCCTTAACTGACACCGGGGAGCTGTTTTTT. This codes for CSASRTSSLTDTGELFF.

This clonotype was seen more than once but under ten times. The rearrangement links TRBV5-1 to TRBJ1-4; 7 bases line up with TRBD1. The junction had 6 bases not matched to a gene; V was cut back by 4 bases and J by 6 bases. The CDR3 loop spans 14 amino acids. Germline CDR1 SGHRS, CDR2 YFSETQ. DNA for the CDR3: TGCGCCAGCAGCCTGGGACAGTTCGATGAAAAACTGTTTTTT. It specifies CASSLGQFDEKLFF. Based on the CDR3 plus reference TRBV5-1 and TRBJ1-4, the full variable domain is KAGVTQTPRYLIKTRGQQVTLSCSPISGHRSVSWYQQTPGQGLQFLFEYFSETQRNKGNFPGRFSGRQFSNSRSEMNVSTLELGDSALYLCASSLGQFDEKLFFGSGTQLSVL.

V usage is TRBV14 and J usage is TRBJ2-7; the match to TRBD1 covers 9 bases. V lost 4 bases, J lost 7 bases, and 8 bases stayed unmatched. The CDR3 is 14 amino acids. The germline CDR1 and CDR2 sequences are SGHDN and FVKESK. CDR3 DNA: TGTGCCAGCAGCCGTCCCGGGACAGGGTTTGAGCAGTACTTC. The encoded protein is CASSRPGTGFEQYF.

The chain is built from TRBV7-2 and TRBJ2-5; TRBD2 matches 7 bases. The junction had 8 bases not matched to a gene; V was cut back by 5 bases and J by 5 bases. The CDR3 is 14 residues long. Germline values: CDR1 SGHTA, CDR2 FQGNSA. The CDR3 loop is CASSDGLVVETQYF. CDR3 in DNA: TGTGCCAGCAGCGACGGACTAGTAGTGGAGACCCAGTACTTC.

This clonotype was seen many times. J is TRBJ2-1 and V is TRBV12-3 or TRBV12-4; the match to TRBD2 covers 10 bases. The CDR3 is 15 residues long. V shed 5 bases, J shed 9 bases, and the junction held 10 bases outside the gene matches. Written as DNA, the CDR3 is TGTGCCAGCAGTAGAGGACTAGCGGCCTTCGGTGAGCAGTTCTTC. This translates into CASSRGLAAFGEQFF.